This T cell receptor (beta chain) stems from a study of T-cell reconstitution after alpha-beta-depleted transplantation in children (dated by TCRdb to between 2015 and 2016). Looking at the study overall: T-cell immune reconstitution after TCRalphabeta/CD19-depleted allogeneic hematopoietic cell transplantation in children was quantitatively tracked in the study by means of TCR repertoire profiling.

The method behind the library was PCR. The listed sequencing device is Illumina HiSeq 2500. To normalize quantification of the TCRbeta repertoire, the TCR libraries were built with molecular barcoding that relied on unique molecular identifiers. The public sequencing data were trimmed at Q25 with fastp and processed into clonotypes with MiXCR by TCRdb, which kept only in-frame beta chains. Each entry merges the rows of one CDR3 protein and shows their most common DNA and genes. Counted in this sample were about 610,000 distinct CDR3 sequences; more than 9% of them appeared once. Approximately 4.1% of the sample belongs to the ten largest clones. V lost 0 bases and J lost 5 bases, and the count of bases not matched to a germline gene is 9. CDR1 and CDR2, looked up from the germline V gene, are SGHRS and YFSETQ. The CDR3 sequence holds 16 residues, the cysteine and phenylalanine included. Only CDR3 DNA remains: 48 bases, in frame from the first base.

This clonotype came up a few times. Which antigen it targets is not known. There are no base qualities to consult, and no much larger clone falls within one base. The TCR was taken from a human donor who donated a stem cell graft to a child with acute myeloid leukemia. Sequences were derived from PBMCs from the stem cell graft donor, sampled from the stem cell graft. The rearrangement joined TRBV5-1 to TRBJ2-5; 8 bases in the middle match TRBD2. This receptor carries the CDR3 CASSLASVAGWETQYF. The nucleotide sequence reads TGCGCCAGCAGCTTGGCCTCGGTAGCGGGATGGGAGACCCAGTACTTC.